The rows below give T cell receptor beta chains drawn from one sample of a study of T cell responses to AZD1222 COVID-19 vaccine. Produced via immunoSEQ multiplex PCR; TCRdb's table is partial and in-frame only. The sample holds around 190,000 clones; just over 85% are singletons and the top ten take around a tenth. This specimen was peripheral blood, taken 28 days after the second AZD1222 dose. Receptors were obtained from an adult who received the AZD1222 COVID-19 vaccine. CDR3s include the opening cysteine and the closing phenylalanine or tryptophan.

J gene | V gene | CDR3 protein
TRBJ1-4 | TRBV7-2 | CASSEDRVSEKLFF
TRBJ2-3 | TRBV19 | CASSSGGGTDTQYF
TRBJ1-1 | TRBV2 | CASQTEPNTEAFF
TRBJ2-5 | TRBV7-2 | CASSLRAGGSIETQYF
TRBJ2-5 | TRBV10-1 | CASSESHRGYQETQYF
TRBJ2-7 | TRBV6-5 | CASAPRGSGSYEQYF
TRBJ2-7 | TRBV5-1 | CASSLRQTYEQYF
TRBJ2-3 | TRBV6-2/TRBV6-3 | CASSYGQGLDTQYF
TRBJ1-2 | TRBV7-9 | CASSLGANYGYTF
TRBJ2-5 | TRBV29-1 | CSVTLINPGQGVRETQYF
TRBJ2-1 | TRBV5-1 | CASSFTSGGLSYNEQFF
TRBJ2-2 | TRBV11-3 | CASSSRADGTGELFF
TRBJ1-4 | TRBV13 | CASSLGLAGGSEKLFF
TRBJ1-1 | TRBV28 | CASRKGQGLAEAFF
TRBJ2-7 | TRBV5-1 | CASSLDRAYEQYF
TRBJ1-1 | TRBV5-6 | CASSPQGRGTEAFF
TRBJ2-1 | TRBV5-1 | CASSLGDTTYNEQFF
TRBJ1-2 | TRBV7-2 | CASSSRTGLGGYTF
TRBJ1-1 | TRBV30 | CARSGGDTEAFF
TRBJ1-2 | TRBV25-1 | CASSEYFTKGASYGYTF
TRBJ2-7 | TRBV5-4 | CASSQKQGAYEQYF
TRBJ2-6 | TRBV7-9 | CASSNSDRGSWSGANVLTF
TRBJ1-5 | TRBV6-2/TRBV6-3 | CASSYVRRRLLRHNQPQHF
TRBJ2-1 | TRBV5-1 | CASSFSSGAYNEQFF
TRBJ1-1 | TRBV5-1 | CASSLEGGAWTEAFF
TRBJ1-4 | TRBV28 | CASNKDRLDEKLFF
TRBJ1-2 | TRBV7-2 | CASSFDRGQDGYTF
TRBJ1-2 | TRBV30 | CAQRDRPYGYTF
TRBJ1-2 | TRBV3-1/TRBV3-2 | CASSQAGVGNVGYTF
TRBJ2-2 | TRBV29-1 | CSARGPGTGELFF
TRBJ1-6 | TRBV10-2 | CASSELLGNGESPLHF
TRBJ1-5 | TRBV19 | CASSPWASIGNQPQHF
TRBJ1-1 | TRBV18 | CASSLTGGSHSNTEAFF
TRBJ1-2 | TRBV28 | CASSPPGDSYGYTF
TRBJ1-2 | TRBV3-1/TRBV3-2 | CASSPTRGSWWGGYTF
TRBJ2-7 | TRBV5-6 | CASSIPDKFYEQYF
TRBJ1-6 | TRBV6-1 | CASSEARQGVSYNSPLHF
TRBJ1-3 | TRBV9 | CASSVATGVGNTIYF
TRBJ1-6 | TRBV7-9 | CASTAGSENSPLHF
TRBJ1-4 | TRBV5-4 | CASSEDRGPEKLFF